Each of the 6 T cell receptor beta chains below was sequenced from the same sample in a study of cytomegalovirus exposure and HLA in healthy donors. This PCR relied on a set of 60 Vbeta primers and 13 Jbeta primers. Profiling relied on immunoSEQ multiplex PCR, and the TCRdb table lists in-frame clones only, not all of them. The sample lists tens of thousands of clones; about 70% were seen once. Sequencing was done on a sample of PBMCs. These receptors all stem from a woman aged 30 to 39 in good health and CMV-seronegative.

A few counts support this clone. This chain links TRBV25-1 with TRBJ2-1, with TRBD1 matching 7 bases. This CDR3 spans 15 amino acids. CDR1 is MGHDK, CDR2 SYGVNS, per germline. The J segment lost 6 bases and the V segment lost 5 bases, leaving 10 bases of the junction unmatched. The CDR3 protein is CASSNNRGWGNEQFF. DNA for the CDR3: TGTGCCAGCAGTAACAACAGGGGTTGGGGCAATGAGCAGTTCTTC.

V gene TRBV29-1 combines with J gene TRBJ2-2; possible D gene TRBD2, 5 bases. V lost 0 bases, J lost 4 bases, and 9 bases lay in between. This CDR3 has 14 residues. The germline V gene has CDR1 SQVTM and CDR2 ANQGSEA. The CDR3, as DNA: TGCAGCGTTGAAGAGACGGGGATCACCGGGGAGCTGTTTTTT. Translating gives CSVEETGITGELFF.

The V call is TRBV4-1, the J call TRBJ2-3, with D possibly being TRBD2 (6 bases). This CDR3 is 15 amino acids long. CDR1 is MGHRA and CDR2 is YSYEKL in the germline V gene. V lost 2 bases and J 4 bases, leaving 13 bases between the germline ends. In DNA, the CDR3 is TGCGCCAGCAGCCAACAGGGACTGGGGGCAGATACGCAGTATTTT. This sequence encodes CASSQQGLGADTQYF.

J is TRBJ1-1 and V is TRBV25-1, with no clear D. The CDR3 totals 14 residues. Trimming removed 1 base at V and 0 bases at J, with 6 bases between. Germline loops: CDR1 MGHDK, CDR2 SYGVNS. The CDR3 here is CASSEFSMNTEAFF. As DNA, the CDR3 is TGTGCCAGCAGTGAATTCAGTATGAACACTGAAGCTTTCTTT.

This clone was detected a few times. The V gene is TRBV29-1, the J gene TRBJ1-1, with 7 nucleotides matching TRBD1. V was pared by 5 bases and J by 10 bases, with 19 bases of the junction left unmatched. The CDR3 length is 15 residues. Germline V gives CDR1 SQVTM, CDR2 ANQGSEA. CDR3 nucleotide sequence: TGCAGCGTTTATTTGGGAAACAGGGGCGTCCCTGGAGCTTTCTTT. It translates to CSVYLGNRGVPGAFF.

The rearrangement uses TRBV7-3 and TRBJ1-3, with a possible D match to TRBD1 (5 bases). Between the trimmed V and J ends, which lost 4 bases and 2 bases, there was a span of 6 bases. Germline V gene lookup returns CDR1 SGHTA and CDR2 FQGTGA. This CDR3 has 13 residues. The chain's CDR3 is CASSSGTGNTIYF. CDR3 bases: TGTGCCAGCAGCTCAGGGACTGGAAACACCATATATTTT.